Following are 19 T cell receptor beta chains from one sample sequenced in a study of cytotoxic CD8 clonotypes in ibrutinib-treated CLL. The data were produced by immunoSEQ multiplex PCR, yet TCRdb's version contains in-frame clones alone and is incomplete. The sample has 150,000 or so clones, more than 70% seen once; the top ten hold 3% to 3.5%. The material sequenced was PBMCs, taken at disease progression, from a patient treated with ibrutinib. The receptors originated from a human donor with chronic lymphocytic leukemia.

This chain connects TRBV9 to TRBJ1-1, with D hard to call. With 7 bases removed from V and 0 bases from J, the gap between germline ends came to 7 bases. This CDR3 is built from 12 residues. Looked up from germline, CDR1 is SGDLS and CDR2 is YYNGEE. The CDR3 DNA sequence: TGTGCCAGCTCCGATATGAACACTGAAGCTTTCTTT. Its translation is CASSDMNTEAFF. The full variable domain, rest sourced from reference TRBV9 and TRBJ1-1, is DSGVTQTPKHLITATGQRVTLRCSPRSGDLSVYWYQQSLDQGLQFLIQYYNGEERAKGNILERFSAQQFPDLHSELNLSSLELGDSALYFCASSDMNTEAFFGQGTRLTVV.

The chain combines TRBV7-2 with TRBJ2-7; 10 bases map to TRBD2. V lost 7 bases to trimming and J lost 6 bases; unmatched junction nucleotides: 9. Germline lookup yields CDR1 SGHTA and CDR2 FQGNSA. The CDR3 is 14 residues long. In DNA form, the CDR3 reads TGTGCCAGCACCTCAGCGGGAGGGTCGTCCGAGCAGTACTTC. This sequence encodes CASTSAGGSSEQYF.

The chain carries TRBV5-1 and TRBJ2-7; 7 bases align to TRBD1. Losses at the gene ends were 3 bases for V and 0 bases for J; bases not matched to a gene: 6. The CDR3 loop spans 15 amino acids. Germline CDR1 reads SGHRS; CDR2 reads YFSETQ. CDR3 amino acids: CASSWPRDSSYEQYF. As DNA, the CDR3 is TGCGCCAGCAGCTGGCCCCGGGACAGCTCCTACGAGCAGTACTTC.

The rearrangement uses TRBV6-1 and TRBJ1-5, with TRBD1 matching 9 bases. This CDR3 is 15 amino acids long. Per germline, CDR1 MNHNS and CDR2 SASEGT. V dropped 8 bases and J dropped 3; count of bases not matched to a gene: 8. CDR3 sequence: CASRAQGAFNQPQHF. DNA for the CDR3: TGTGCCAGCCGAGCACAGGGGGCGTTCAATCAGCCCCAGCATTTT.

The chain links TRBV5-1 to TRBJ2-5, with 9 bases identical to TRBD1. This CDR3 spans 14 amino acids. Trimming cost V 3 bases and J 5 bases; bases outside gene matches: 5. Germline CDR1 SGHRS, CDR2 YFSETQ. This CDR3 is CASSSSGQGETQYF. CDR3 sequence (DNA): TGCGCCAGCAGCTCATCGGGACAGGGTGAGACCCAGTACTTC.

This clone rates as medium-sized. CDR3 in DNA: TGCGCCAGCAGCCAAGTCCCGGGGGCGGGAGAGACCCAGTACTTC. Translated, it gives CASSQVPGAGETQYF. The chain links TRBV4-3 to TRBJ2-5; D tentatively reads TRBD1 or TRBD2 (6 bases each). This CDR3 comprises 15 residues. V dropped 1 base and J dropped 4 bases, with 13 bases sitting between them. Germline CDR1 and CDR2: LGHNA and YSLEER.

This chain uses TRBV7-2 with TRBJ2-3; D not resolved. Germline loops: CDR1 SGHTA, CDR2 FQGNSA. Trimming stripped 2 bases from V and 6 bases from J, with 12 bases between. The CDR3 is 14 residues long. The CDR3 bases are TGTGCCAGCAGCTTAAATATTTTAGGGGATACGCAGTATTTT. Its translation is CASSLNILGDTQYF.

The chain joins TRBV2 to TRBJ1-1, with D hard to call. Germline lookup yields CDR1 SNHLY and CDR2 FYNNEI. V lost 7 bases, J lost 5 bases, and 11 bases lay in between. The CDR3 is 12 residues long. CDR3 DNA: TGTGCCAGCAAGGAGGGAGGGACTGAAGCTTTCTTT. This gives the protein CASKEGGTEAFF.

This chain links TRBV5-3 with TRBJ2-7; D unresolved. TRBV5-3 is noted as an ORF with a role that remains uncertain. The CDR3 spans 14 residues. V lost 1 base and J 4 bases, leaving 12 bases between the germline ends. The CDR3 coding sequence is TGTGCCAGAAGCTTGCTCCGAGATCGGTACGAGCAGTACTTC. Its translation: CARSLLRDRYEQYF.

V usage is TRBV30 and J usage is TRBJ1-4; D gene unclear. The CDR3 is 12 amino acids. Germline V CDR1 and CDR2: GTSNPN, SVGIG (reference sequence). The V end was cut by 4 bases, the J end by 4 bases, with 7 bases between. This CDR3 is CAWKRDNEKLFF. CDR3 nucleotide sequence: TGTGCCTGGAAAAGGGATAATGAAAAACTGTTTTTT. The complete variable domain, with remaining parts taken from reference TRBV30 and TRBJ1-4, reads SQTIHQWPATLVQPVGSPLSLECTVEGTSNPNLYWYRQAAGRGLQLLFYSVGIGQISSEVPQNLSASRPQDRQFILSSKKLLLSDSGFYLCAWKRDNEKLFFGSGTQLSVL.

The rearrangement links TRBV30 to TRBJ2-6; 8 bases are shared with TRBD1. V was pared by 6 bases and J by 0 bases, with 4 bases of the junction left unmatched. The length of the CDR3 is 15 residues. The germline V gene has CDR1 GTSNPN and CDR2 SVGIG (reference sequence). CDR3 in amino acids: CACQGAGSGANVLTF. The CDR3 DNA reads TGTGCCTGTCAGGGGGCAGGCTCTGGGGCCAACGTCCTGACTTTC.

The CDR3 region has the DNA TGTGCCAGCCAATCCTCGGCTAGCGGGTATCAAGAGACCCAGTACTTC. Translating gives CASQSSASGYQETQYF. This chain uses TRBV27 with TRBJ2-5, with 8 bases matching TRBD2. CDR3 length equals 16 residues. The trim removed 8 bases at V and 2 bases at J, leaving 13 bases unmatched. Per the germline V gene, CDR1 is MNHEY and CDR2 is SMNVEV (reference sequence).

The V and J genes are TRBV5-4 and TRBJ1-1; D unresolved. The V and J ends lost 2 bases and 6 bases respectively, with 14 bases between them. This CDR3 is 14 amino acids long. Germline V CDR1 and CDR2: SGHNT, YYREEE (reference sequence). CDR3 coding DNA: TGTGCCAGCAGCTTCACTCTGATAAACTCTGAAGCTTTCTTT. It yields the protein CASSFTLINSEAFF.

The V call is TRBV4-2, the J call TRBJ2-7, with a tentative D call TRBD2 (5 bases). This CDR3 is built from 15 residues. Germline CDR1 LGHNA, CDR2 YNFKEQ. V was cut by 4 bases and J by 0 bases, with 13 bases left in between. The chain's CDR3 is CASSRAGGDSYEQYF. CDR3 sequence (DNA): TGTGCCAGCAGCCGGGCTGGAGGAGACTCCTACGAGCAGTACTTC.

V is TRBV4-1 and J is TRBJ2-7, with 7 bases aligning to TRBD1. The length of the CDR3 is 14 residues. The junction had 6 bases not matched to a gene; V was cut back by 4 bases and J by 3 bases. Germline-derived CDR1 and CDR2 are MGHRA and YSYEKL. CDR3 bases: TGCGCCAGCAGCCCCCGGGACAGCCACTACGAGCAGTACTTC. It codes for CASSPRDSHYEQYF.

The gene calls are TRBV30 and TRBJ2-5; D is undetermined. Germline loops: CDR1 GTSNPN, CDR2 SVGIG (reference sequence). Trimming stripped 3 bases from V and 4 bases from J, with 6 bases between. This CDR3 has 11 amino acids. DNA of the CDR3: TGTGCCTGGAGCTCTGGAGAGACCCAGTACTTC. Protein sequence: CAWSSGETQYF.

V and J are TRBV4-2 and TRBJ2-7; TRBD2 matches at 13 bases. The J segment lost 5 bases and the V segment lost 0 bases, leaving 7 bases of the junction unmatched. Germline CDR1 is LGHNA and CDR2 is YNFKEQ. This CDR3 is built from 17 residues. CDR3 region: CASSQEETSGRYNEQYF. The DNA for the CDR3 is TGTGCCAGCAGCCAAGAAGAGACTAGCGGGAGGTATAACGAGCAGTACTTC.

This chain connects TRBV5-1 to TRBJ1-1, with 8 positions matching TRBD1. The trim removed 3 bases at V and 0 bases at J, leaving 7 bases unmatched. Looked up from germline, CDR1 is SGHRS and CDR2 is YFSETQ. The length of the CDR3 is 16 residues. CDR3 sequence: CASSYEQGEVNTEAFF. CDR3 bases: TGCGCCAGCAGCTATGAACAGGGGGAGGTGAACACTGAAGCTTTCTTT.

This clone is a singleton in its sample. This chain joins TRBV6-5 and TRBJ2-7; D is unresolved. Trimming pared 6 bases from V and 2 bases from J, leaving 11 bases between. Germline assignment: CDR1 MNHEY and CDR2 SVGAGI. CDR3 length: 13 amino acids. The CDR3 loop reads CASRTQATYEQYF. CDR3 DNA sequence: TGTGCCAGCAGAACCCAGGCGACCTACGAGCAGTACTTC.